Here is one T cell receptor beta chain with its context. The CDR3 totals 14 residues. The V gene end was trimmed by 4 bases and the J gene end by 5 bases; junction bases not matched to a gene: 5. Germline lookup yields CDR1 ENHRY and CDR2 SYGVKD. Per the original data handling: Amplification from reference gene primers served as the basis for estimated nucleated cell counts. Generated by immunoSEQ multiplex PCR, the TCRdb table keeps only in-frame clones and is missing some. Clone size and V and J calls were adopted from that table, with D and trimming inferred from the DNA. Here the sample spans roughly 300,000 clones, roughly 90% being singletons. The source of the sample is a study of blood T cell repertoires in COVID-19. Study at large: COVID-19 samples, acute and convalescent, were from the United States, Italy and Spain. T cells, B-cell-depleted T cells, or PBMCs supplied cDNA or gDNA.

Assignment of participants to cohorts was predicated upon participant-reported clinical history. This sequence originates from a woman aged 25 to 39 who had recovered from COVID-19. This chain joins TRBV10-3 and TRBJ2-1; 7 bases are a match to TRBD2. Source material: PBMCs or T cells enriched from blood (not recorded which). The CDR3 spells CAISVREWDNEQFF. DNA of the CDR3: TGTGCCATCAGTGTGCGGGAGTGGGACAATGAGCAGTTCTTC.